Sequencing of this T cell receptor beta chain was carried out in a study of blood T cell repertoires in COVID-19. As for the study in general: Sites across the United States, Italy and Spain contributed samples from acute and convalescent COVID-19. Sources were T cells, B-cell-depleted T cells, or PBMCs; the material itself was cDNA or gDNA.

This CDR3 has 13 residues. V gave up 2 bases and J gave up 5 bases, with 8 bases separating them. The germline V gene has CDR1 MNHNS and CDR2 SASEGT. Patients at the Seattle site were enrolled during active infection and followed longitudinally. Original analysis: Reference gene primer amplification yielded estimated nucleated cell counts. Some clones are missing from TCRdb's copy, which holds only in-frame ones; the method was immunoSEQ multiplex PCR. D and trimming were read from the DNA, whereas the V and J calls and clone size are those reported in that table. The table lists over 400,000 clones, around nine tenths of them singletons.

The TCR comes from a woman aged 45 to 65 with COVID-19, enrolled during active disease. Specimen: peripheral blood. V gene TRBV6-1 combines with J gene TRBJ2-3; D unclear. The CDR3, as DNA: TGTGCCAGCAGTGAAACCCTAGAAGATACGCAGTATTTT. This gives the protein CASSETLEDTQYF.